The source of this TCR beta chain is a study of CD8 T cell repertoires and HIV-1 epitope variants. Study as a whole: T cells were stimulated with Twenty-five Gag and Nef peptides separately. T cells were cultured for 10 days with cytokines added on days 3 and 7. Findings and caveats of the study: Fewer than ten TCR beta clonotypes were antigen-specific, six or seven apparently recognizing autologous or escape variants. The TAALDMSHF plasma variant had no responses, unlike KF9 (about 5 clonotypes) and HW9 (one).

For this clone: Its antigen is currently unknown.

This table comes from immunoSEQ multiplex PCR, and its TCRdb copy is limited to in-frame clones, with some not included. This repertoire shows thousands of clones, around 68% found once; its top ten account for under 45%. The length of the CDR3 is 14 residues. Trimming cost V 6 bases and J 3 bases; bases outside gene matches: 8. Germline V gene data show CDR1 as MNHEY and CDR2 as SMNVEV (reference sequence). The sequenced sample was cultured CD8+ T cells derived from PBMCs. The origin of this receptor is a male donor with HIV. The V call is TRBV27, the J call TRBJ2-7, with TRBD1 matching over 7 bases. This chain's CDR3 is CASRWDDRDYEQYF. The DNA for the CDR3 is TGTGCCAGCAGGTGGGACGACAGGGACTACGAGCAGTACTTC.